This T cell receptor (beta chain) comes out of a study of blood T cell repertoires in COVID-19. Overall study context: Acute-phase and convalescent COVID-19 samples originated in the United States, Italy and Spain. T cells, B-cell-depleted T cells, or PBMCs supplied cDNA or gDNA.

Original processing notes: Counts of nucleated cells, estimated from reference gene primer amplification, were obtained. The data were produced by immunoSEQ multiplex PCR, yet TCRdb's version contains in-frame clones alone and is incomplete. That table supplies the V and J calls and clone size; D and trimming were determined from the DNA. This sample has tens of thousands of clones, with 89% found just once. V lost 0 bases and J 6 bases, leaving 12 bases between the germline ends. The CDR3 runs to 15 residues. Per the germline V gene, CDR1 is MGHRA and CDR2 is YSYEKL. The rearrangement uses TRBV4-1 and TRBJ1-5; TRBD1 is a possible D gene (5 bases). Sequenced material: peripheral blood. This clonotype was sampled from a man between 45 and 60 years old with acute or convalescent COVID-19. CDR3 in DNA: TGCGCCAGCAGCCAAGATCGGGGGTCGGGTCAGCCCCAGCATTTT. Translating gives CASSQDRGSGQPQHF.